A single sample is the source of the 2 T cell receptor beta chains below, sequenced in a study of CD8 T cells in ankylosing spondylitis (dated by TCRdb to 2015 to 2018). Library generation was performed with 5' RACE. The listed sequencing device is Illumina HiSeq 2500. TCRdb applied fastp at Q25 and MiXCR to the public reads, then kept only in-frame beta chains. Rows with one shared CDR3 protein collapse into an entry with the most common genes and DNA. The sample table contains 150,000 to 200,000 distinct CDR3 sequences; only one count was recorded for around a third of them. The ten largest make up about 5.5% of the sample. The specimen was synovial fluid, either unsorted or a sorted T cell fraction (not recorded which). The receptors here all came from a male donor with ankylosing spondylitis.

This clonotype was picked up many times. The J gene is TRBJ2-1, the V gene TRBV5-1, with D perhaps TRBD1 or TRBD2 (5 bases each). Trimming removed 4 bases at V and 6 bases at J, with 20 bases between. Germline V gene data show CDR1 as SGHRS and CDR2 as YFSETQ. The CDR3 is made up of 16 amino acids. For the CDR3, the DNA is TGCGCCAGCAGCCCGTCCGGGACCAGCTTCTTCAATGAGCAGTTCTTC. Residues: CASSPSGTSFFNEQFF.

The chain links TRBV7-9 to TRBJ1-2; weak D call: TRBD1 (6 bases). This CDR3 spans 16 amino acids. V lost 4 bases and J 5 bases, leaving 20 bases between the germline ends. Germline-derived CDR1 and CDR2 are SEHNR and FQNEAQ (reference sequence). CDR3 protein: CASSSDGQSLGYGYTF. CDR3 DNA sequence: TGTGCCAGCAGCTCAGATGGACAGTCGCTTGGGTATGGCTACACCTTC.